This TCR beta chain was captured by sequencing in a study of identical twins (TCRdb year 2016). Turning to the overall study: The study deep-sequenced TCR alpha and beta repertoires from monozygotic twins, unrelated adults of various ages and cord blood to test whether fetal clonotypes persist. To rule out contamination, the twin experiments were replicated at different times with different library preparation protocols. Study-wide findings and limitations: Recombination models systematically underestimated out-of-frame TCR alpha sharing in monozygotic twins but agreed with sharing between unrelated individuals. Abundant cord blood beta clonotypes carried fewer insertions; young adult naive repertoires showed a weaker similar trend, while memory repertoires showed none. The excess sharing between twins in beta out-of-frame sequences was weaker because fewer shared sequences reduced the signal-to-noise ratio. Compared with coincidental sharing between unrelated individuals, out-of-frame TCR alpha sequences shared between twins showed an excess of sequences with low generation probability. Because the same donors could not be followed over many years, the conclusions depended on cross-sectional statistical analysis. Invariant T cells such as MAIT and iNKT could partly confound zero-insertion analyses, although diverse VJ usage argued against such confounding for most clonotypes.

Library preparation used 5' RACE. Instrument used: Illumina HiSeq 2000. Template switching introduced a universal primer binding site; the final cDNA contained a unique molecular identifier, enabling accurate counting of TCR cDNA molecules. First-strand cDNA for TCR alpha and beta chains was synthesized from specific primers in the conserved constant-segment region. To control for contamination, every cDNA library was double barcoded, receiving both a SMART-Mk sample barcode and Illumina barcodes. TruSeq adapter sequences along with Illumina sample barcodes were introduced in two successive PCR steps. TCR alpha and beta cDNA libraries were sequenced on the Illumina HiSeq platform with custom primers. The study's processing was this. MiGEC processed the raw reads to extract unique molecular identifiers, while MiXCR was used to determine the CDR3 positions. For each individual, recombination models were inferred using an EM algorithm with the repgenHMM and IGoR tools. Shared clonotypes were analyzed with the tcR package in R, and sharing was normalized by the product of cloneset sizes. To study raw recombination free of thymic and clonal selection effects, out-of-frame nonproductive sequences were analyzed. TCRdb trimmed public reads at Q25 via fastp, called clones via MiXCR and kept in-frame beta chains. Every CDR3 protein is listed once, alongside the most common genes and DNA of its rows. The V and J calls shown here were made by TCRdb, not taken from the authors' results. Here the sample has 1.5 million to 2 million distinct CDR3 sequences; under 35% occur a single time. The ten most abundant clones make up approximately 0.29% of the sample.

All donors were healthy Caucasians. In its sample, this clonotype was seen a few times. Its antigen is currently not known. One base away there is no much larger clone; base qualities are not given. Material: cord blood. The sequence was obtained from a newborn girl in good health.

The nucleotide sequence is TGCAGTGCTAGGGACACCAGGGGGCGCTTCCAGTTCTTC. This encodes CSARDTRGRFQFF. The rearranged segments are TRBV20-1 and TRBJ2-1; the central 8 bases match TRBD1. From cysteine to phenylalanine, the CDR3 is 13 amino acids long. This entry keeps only the CDR3 DNA: 39 bases, framed from base 1. Via the germline V gene (reference sequence), CDR1 is DFQATT and CDR2 SNEGSKA. Trimming removed 3 bases from V and 13 bases from J; the gene matches leave 11 bases unexplained.